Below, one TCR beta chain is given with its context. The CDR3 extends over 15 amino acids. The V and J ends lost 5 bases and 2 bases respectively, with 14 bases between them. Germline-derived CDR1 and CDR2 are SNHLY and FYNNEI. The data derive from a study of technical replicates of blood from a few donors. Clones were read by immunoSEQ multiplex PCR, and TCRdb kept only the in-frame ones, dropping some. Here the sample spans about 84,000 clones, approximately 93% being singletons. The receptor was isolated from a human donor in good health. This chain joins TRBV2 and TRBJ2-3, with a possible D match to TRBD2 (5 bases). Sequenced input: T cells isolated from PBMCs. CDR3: CASSPTLATTDTQYF. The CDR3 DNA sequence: TGTGCCAGCAGTCCCACTCTAGCCACCACAGATACGCAGTATTTT.